This record looks at one T cell receptor beta chain sequence and its context. The CDR3 extends over 13 amino acids. Germline values: CDR1 SNHLY, CDR2 FYNNEI. The V gene end was trimmed by 7 bases and the J gene end by 3 bases; junction bases not matched to a gene: 4. Single viable CD3+CD4+CD8-CD45RO+ cells were sorted as the memory CD4+ T cells. Positive selection with CD4 microbeads enriched total CD4+ T cells. The source of the sample is a study of memory CD4+ T cells and cytomegalovirus serostatus. Original methodology: Out-of-frame sequences were removed, leaving 2 million to 2.5 million distinct TCRbeta sequences. Assay: immunoSEQ multiplex PCR; the TCRdb copy retains only in-frame clones and omits some. The D gene and trimming were derived from the DNA, and the V and J assignments and clone size from that table. The sample contains some 64,000 clones, 75% to 90% of which appear only once.

This chain links TRBV2 with TRBJ2-7, with TRBD1 identical over 9 bases. Source material: memory CD4+ T cells from blood. This TCR derives from an adult in good health and CMV-seronegative. The CDR3 sequence: CASKPTGGYEQYF. The CDR3 DNA follows: TGTGCCAGCAAGCCGACAGGGGGCTACGAGCAGTACTTC.